What follows are 11 T cell receptor beta chains derived from one specimen sequenced in a study of identical twins. TCRdb independently ran MiXCR on the 5' RACE reads; one entry per CDR3 protein. Among 350,000 or so distinct CDR3 sequences, roughly 12% were seen once, and the ten largest hold approximately 7.5%. The same specimen was also included in a second study, on yellow fever vaccine responses in identical twins.

The source material was CD8+ T cells sorted from blood. The receptors here all came from a woman in her late teens or twenties in good health.

This clonotype was counted between two and nine times. The CDR3 sequence: CASTSGGLLPYEQYF. The CDR3 DNA reads TGTGCCAGCACCTCCGGGGGACTTTTACCCTACGAGCAGTACTTC. V usage is TRBV2 and J usage is TRBJ2-7, with D perhaps matching TRBD2 (6 bases). Trimming took 7 bases from V and 2 from J, leaving 18 bases between them. The CDR3 is 15 residues long. Germline V lookup: CDR1 SNHLY, CDR2 FYNNEI.

V usage is TRBV7-9 and J usage is TRBJ2-1; 7 bases are shared with TRBD1. CDR1 and CDR2 from the germline V gene are SEHNR and FQNEAQ (reference sequence). CDR3 length equals 14 residues. V was pared by 4 bases and J by 7 bases, with 7 bases of the junction left unmatched. The CDR3 sequence is CASSSDRASNEQFF. As DNA, the CDR3 is TGTGCCAGCAGCTCTGACAGGGCAAGTAATGAGCAGTTCTTC.

The chain links TRBV20-1 to TRBJ1-2; D gene ambiguous. There are 11 residues in the CDR3. The germline CDR1 and CDR2 sequences are DFQATT and SNEGSKA (reference sequence). The V and J ends lost 5 bases and 4 bases respectively, with 8 bases between them. Written as DNA, the CDR3 is TGCAGTGCTCAGGAGGGCTATGGCTACACCTTC. Translated, it gives CSAQEGYGYTF.

This clonotype was counted a few times. This chain links TRBV24-1 with TRBJ2-1; 7 bases are a match to TRBD1. Germline V gene lookup returns CDR1 KGHDR and CDR2 SFDVKD. The CDR3 covers 16 residues. Trimming removed 4 bases from V and 1 base from J; junction bases left unmatched: 6. The CDR3 region is CATSDPTGRSYNEQFF. The DNA of the CDR3 is TGTGCCACCAGTGACCCGACAGGGCGATCCTACAATGAGCAGTTCTTC.

In this sample, this clonotype turned up a few times. V gene TRBV20-1 combines with J gene TRBJ1-1; D ambiguous. This CDR3 comprises 10 residues. The germline V and J ends were trimmed by 7 bases and 4 bases, with 7 bases remaining between them. Looked up from germline, CDR1 is DFQATT and CDR2 is SNEGSKA (reference sequence). The CDR3, as DNA: TGCAGTGAGGACGGCACTGAAGCTTTCTTT. Its protein is CSEDGTEAFF.

The chain carries TRBV29-1 and TRBJ2-3, with D perhaps matching TRBD2 (6 bases). The CDR3 runs 14 residues. The germline gives CDR1 SQVTM, CDR2 ANQGSEA. The V gene lost 0 bases and the J gene lost 6 bases, with 13 bases spanning the gap. In DNA, the CDR3 is TGCAGCGTTGAAGACGGGGAGGTCCTTGATACGCAGTATTTT. This gives the protein CSVEDGEVLDTQYF.

This clonotype came up a few times. CDR3 nucleotides: TGTGCCAGCAGTTCAGGGGGCGCGGGGGAGCAGTTCTTC. Protein: CASSSGGAGEQFF. The chain is built from TRBV12-3 or TRBV12-4 and TRBJ2-1, with 8 positions matching TRBD1. V lost 4 bases to trimming and J lost 10 bases; unmatched junction nucleotides: 6. The CDR3 loop spans 13 amino acids.

This chain connects TRBV7-8 to TRBJ1-4; D remains unclear. V was trimmed by 1 base and J by 15 bases, leaving 15 bases between them. The CDR3 consists of 13 residues. In germline, CDR1 is SGHVS, CDR2 FQNEAQ. CDR3 amino acids: CASSLVVEGRMFF. CDR3 DNA: TGTGCCAGCAGCTTAGTGGTGGAGGGAAGGATGTTTTTT. The entire variable domain, with the rest obtained from reference TRBV7-8 and TRBJ1-4, is as follows: GAGVSQSPRYKVAKRGQDVALRCDPISGHVSLFWYQQALGQGPEFLTYFQNEAQLDKSGLPSDRFFAERPEGSVSTLKIQRTQQEDSAVYLCASSLVVEGRMFFGSGTQLSVL.

The chain is built from TRBV9 and TRBJ2-3, with TRBD2 matching 8 bases. The germline V gene has CDR1 SGDLS and CDR2 YYNGEE. There are 15 residues in the CDR3. V was pared by 0 bases and J by 2 bases, with 2 bases of the junction left unmatched. The CDR3 bases are TGTGCCAGCAGCGTAGGCGGGAGGCACACAGATACGCAGTATTTT. Protein product: CASSVGGRHTDTQYF.

The genes are TRBV7-9 and TRBJ2-2, with D maybe TRBD2 (6 bases). Per the germline V gene, CDR1 is SEHNR and CDR2 is FQNEAQ (reference sequence). Trimming removed 10 bases from V and 0 bases from J, with 15 bases in between. This CDR3 comprises 15 residues. CDR3 region: CATSGDYANTGELFF. As DNA, the CDR3 is TGTGCCACTTCGGGGGATTACGCGAACACCGGGGAGCTGTTTTTT.

This chain joins TRBV7-6 and TRBJ2-5; no clear D gene. Trimming took 1 base from V and 5 from J, leaving 11 bases between them. The CDR3 is 14 residues long. Germline V gives CDR1 SGHVS, CDR2 FNYEAQ. The CDR3: CASSLGFGMETQYF. The CDR3 coding sequence is TGTGCCAGCAGCTTAGGGTTTGGGATGGAGACCCAGTACTTC.